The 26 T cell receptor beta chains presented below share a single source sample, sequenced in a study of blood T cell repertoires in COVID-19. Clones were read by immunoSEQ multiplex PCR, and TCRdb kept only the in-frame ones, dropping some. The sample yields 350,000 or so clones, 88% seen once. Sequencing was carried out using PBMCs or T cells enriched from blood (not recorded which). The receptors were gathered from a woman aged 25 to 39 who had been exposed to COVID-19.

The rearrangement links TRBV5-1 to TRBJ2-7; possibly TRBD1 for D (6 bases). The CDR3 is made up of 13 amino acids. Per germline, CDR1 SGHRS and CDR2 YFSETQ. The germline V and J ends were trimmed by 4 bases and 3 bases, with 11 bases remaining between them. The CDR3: CASSLDRNYEQYF. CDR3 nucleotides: TGCGCCAGCAGCCTCGACAGGAACTACGAGCAGTACTTC.

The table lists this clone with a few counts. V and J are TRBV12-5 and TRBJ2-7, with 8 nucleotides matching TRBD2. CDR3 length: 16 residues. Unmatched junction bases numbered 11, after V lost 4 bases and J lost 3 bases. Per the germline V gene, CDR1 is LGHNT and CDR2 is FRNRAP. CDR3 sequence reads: CASGWKPGLDLYEQYF. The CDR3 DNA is TGTGCTAGTGGTTGGAAACCGGGACTAGACCTCTACGAGCAGTACTTC. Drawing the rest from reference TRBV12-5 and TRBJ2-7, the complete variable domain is DARVTQTPRHKVTEMGQEVTMRCQPILGHNTVFWYRQTMMQGLELLAYFRNRAPLDDSGMPKDRFSAEMPDATLATLKIQPSEPRDSAVYFCASGWKPGLDLYEQYFGPGTRLTVT.

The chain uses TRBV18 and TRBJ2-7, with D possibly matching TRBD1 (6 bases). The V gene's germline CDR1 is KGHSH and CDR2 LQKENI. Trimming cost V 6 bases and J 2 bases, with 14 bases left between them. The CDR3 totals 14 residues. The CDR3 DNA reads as TGTGCCAGCTCTCCCGGGACAAGGCCCTACGAGCAGTACTTC. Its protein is CASSPGTRPYEQYF. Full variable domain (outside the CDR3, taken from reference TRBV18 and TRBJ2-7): NAGVMQNPRHLVRRRGQEARLRCSPMKGHSHVYWYRQLPEEGLKFMVYLQKENIIDESGMPKERFSAEFPKEGPSILRIQQVVRGDSAAYFCASSPGTRPYEQYFGPGTRLTVT.

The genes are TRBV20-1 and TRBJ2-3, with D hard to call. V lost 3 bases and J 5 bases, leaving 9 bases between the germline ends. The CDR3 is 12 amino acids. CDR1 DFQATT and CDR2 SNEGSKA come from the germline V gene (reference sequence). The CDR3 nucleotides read TGCAGTGCTAGTTTCGTCGGAGATACGCAGTATTTT. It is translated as CSASFVGDTQYF.

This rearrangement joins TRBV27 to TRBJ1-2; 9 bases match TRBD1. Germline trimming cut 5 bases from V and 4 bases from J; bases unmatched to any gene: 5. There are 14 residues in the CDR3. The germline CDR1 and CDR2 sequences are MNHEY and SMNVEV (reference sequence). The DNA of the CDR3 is TGTGCCAGCAGTCCACAGGGGGCGGGCTATGGCTACACCTTC. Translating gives CASSPQGAGYGYTF.

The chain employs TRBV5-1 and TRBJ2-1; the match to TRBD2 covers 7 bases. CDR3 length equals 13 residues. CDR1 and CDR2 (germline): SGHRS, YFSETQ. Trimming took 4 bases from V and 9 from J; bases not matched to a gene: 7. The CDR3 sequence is CASSIGLVGEQFF. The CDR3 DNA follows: TGCGCCAGCAGCATAGGACTAGTTGGTGAGCAGTTCTTC.

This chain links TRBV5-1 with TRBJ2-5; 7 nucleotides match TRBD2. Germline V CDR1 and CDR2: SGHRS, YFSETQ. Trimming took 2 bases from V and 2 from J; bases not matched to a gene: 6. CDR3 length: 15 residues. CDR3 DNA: TGCGCCAGCAGCTTTACTAGCGTGGGACAAGAGACCCAGTACTTC. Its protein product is CASSFTSVGQETQYF. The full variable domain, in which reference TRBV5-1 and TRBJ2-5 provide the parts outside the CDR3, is KAGVTQTPRYLIKTRGQQVTLSCSPISGHRSVSWYQQTPGQGLQFLFEYFSETQRNKGNFPGRFSGRQFSNSRSEMNVSTLELGDSALYLCASSFTSVGQETQYFGPGTRLLVL.

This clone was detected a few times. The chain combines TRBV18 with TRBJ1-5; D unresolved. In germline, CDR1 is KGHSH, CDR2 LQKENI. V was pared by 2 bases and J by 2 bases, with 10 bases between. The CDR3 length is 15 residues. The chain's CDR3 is CASSPEGRGNQPQHF. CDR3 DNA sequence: TGTGCCAGCTCACCAGAGGGTAGAGGCAATCAGCCCCAGCATTTT.

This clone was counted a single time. The CDR3 loop reads CASSLGSLPPNTEAFF. CDR3 coding DNA: TGTGCCAGCAGCTTAGGTTCCCTACCTCCTAACACTGAAGCTTTCTTT. V usage is TRBV11-2 and J usage is TRBJ1-1; D not resolved. V lost 1 base and J lost 2, with 14 bases in between. The CDR3 length is 16 residues. Germline assignment: CDR1 SGHAT and CDR2 FQNNGV.

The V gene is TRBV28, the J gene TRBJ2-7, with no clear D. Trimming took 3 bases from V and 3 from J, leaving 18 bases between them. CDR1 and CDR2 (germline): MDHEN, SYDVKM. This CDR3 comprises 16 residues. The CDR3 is CASSLHRQVNNYEQYF. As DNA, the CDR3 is TGTGCCAGCAGTTTGCATCGGCAGGTTAATAACTACGAGCAGTACTTC.

For the CDR3, the DNA is TGCGCCAGCAGCTTGACCCGGGACAGGGGTAATTCACCCCTCCACTTT. Protein: CASSLTRDRGNSPLHF. This rearrangement joins TRBV5-1 to TRBJ1-6; 10 bases are shared with TRBD1. V shed 1 base and J 6 bases; nucleotides not matched to a gene: 4. The CDR3 sequence is 16 residues long. The germline CDR1 and CDR2 sequences are SGHRS and YFSETQ. Full variable domain (rest looked up from reference TRBV5-1 and TRBJ1-6): KAGVTQTPRYLIKTRGQQVTLSCSPISGHRSVSWYQQTPGQGLQFLFEYFSETQRNKGNFPGRFSGRQFSNSRSEMNVSTLELGDSALYLCASSLTRDRGNSPLHFGNGTRLTVT.

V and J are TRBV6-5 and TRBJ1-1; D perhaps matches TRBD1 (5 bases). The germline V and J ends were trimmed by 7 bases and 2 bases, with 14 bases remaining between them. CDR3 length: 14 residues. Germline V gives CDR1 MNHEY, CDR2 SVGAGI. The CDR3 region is CASTKGTGNTEAFF. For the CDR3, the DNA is TGTGCCAGCACCAAGGGAACAGGAAACACTGAAGCTTTCTTT.

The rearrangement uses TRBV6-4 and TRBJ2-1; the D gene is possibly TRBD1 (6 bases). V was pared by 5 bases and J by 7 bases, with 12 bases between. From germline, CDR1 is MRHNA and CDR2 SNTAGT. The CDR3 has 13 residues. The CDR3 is CASSPQGSNEQFF. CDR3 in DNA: TGTGCCAGCAGTCCACAGGGTAGTAATGAGCAGTTCTTC.

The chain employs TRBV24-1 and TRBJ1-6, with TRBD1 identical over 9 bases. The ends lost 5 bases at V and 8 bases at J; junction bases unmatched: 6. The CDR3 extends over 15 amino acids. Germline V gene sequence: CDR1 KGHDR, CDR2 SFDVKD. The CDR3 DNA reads TGTGCCACCAGTGCCGGACAGGGGTTTGATTCACCCCTCCACTTT. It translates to CATSAGQGFDSPLHF.

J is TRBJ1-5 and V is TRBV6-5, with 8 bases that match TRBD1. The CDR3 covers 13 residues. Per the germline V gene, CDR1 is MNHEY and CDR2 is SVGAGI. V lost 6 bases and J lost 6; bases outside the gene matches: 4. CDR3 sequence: CASRTGVGQPQHF. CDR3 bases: TGTGCCAGCAGGACAGGGGTAGGTCAGCCCCAGCATTTT.

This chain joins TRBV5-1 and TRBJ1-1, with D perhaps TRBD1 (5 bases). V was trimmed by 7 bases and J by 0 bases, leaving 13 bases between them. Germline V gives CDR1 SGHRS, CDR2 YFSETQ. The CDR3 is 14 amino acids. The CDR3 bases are TGCGCCAGCCAACCGGGACTGATGAACACTGAAGCTTTCTTT. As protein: CASQPGLMNTEAFF.

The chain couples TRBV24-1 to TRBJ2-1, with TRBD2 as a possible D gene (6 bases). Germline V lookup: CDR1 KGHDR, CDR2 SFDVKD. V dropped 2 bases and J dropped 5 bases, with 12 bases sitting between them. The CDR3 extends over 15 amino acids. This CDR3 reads CATSDWGGTNNEQFF. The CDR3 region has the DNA TGTGCCACCAGTGATTGGGGCGGGACCAACAATGAGCAGTTCTTC.

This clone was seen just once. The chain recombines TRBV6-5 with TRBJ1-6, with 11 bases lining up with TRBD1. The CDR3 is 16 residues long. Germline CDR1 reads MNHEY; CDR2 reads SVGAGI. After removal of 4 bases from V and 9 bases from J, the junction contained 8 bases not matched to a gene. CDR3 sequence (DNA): TGTGCCAGCAGTTCACCGGGACAGGGGGGAGGTTCACCCCTCCACTTT. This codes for CASSSPGQGGGSPLHF.

This CDR3 reads CASRDGQPSVQPQHF. In DNA form, the CDR3 reads TGTGCCAGCAGAGATGGACAGCCGAGTGTTCAGCCCCAGCATTTT. The chain combines TRBV2 with TRBJ1-5, with D tentatively TRBD1 (6 bases). CDR1 SNHLY and CDR2 FYNNEI come from the germline V gene. This CDR3 has 15 residues. The V gene lost 6 bases and the J gene lost 6 bases, with 18 bases spanning the gap.

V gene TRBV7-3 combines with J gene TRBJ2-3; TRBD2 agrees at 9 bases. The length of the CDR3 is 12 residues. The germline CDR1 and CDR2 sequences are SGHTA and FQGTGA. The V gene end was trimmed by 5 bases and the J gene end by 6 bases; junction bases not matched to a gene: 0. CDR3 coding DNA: TGTGCCAGCAGCAGCGGGGGGGATACGCAGTATTTT. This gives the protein CASSSGGDTQYF.

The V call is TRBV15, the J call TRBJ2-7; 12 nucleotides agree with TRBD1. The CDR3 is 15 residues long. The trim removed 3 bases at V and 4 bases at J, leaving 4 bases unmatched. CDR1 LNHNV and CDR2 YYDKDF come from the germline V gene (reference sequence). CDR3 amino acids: CATSSGTGGWYEQYF. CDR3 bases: TGTGCCACCAGCAGTGGGACAGGGGGCTGGTACGAGCAGTACTTC.

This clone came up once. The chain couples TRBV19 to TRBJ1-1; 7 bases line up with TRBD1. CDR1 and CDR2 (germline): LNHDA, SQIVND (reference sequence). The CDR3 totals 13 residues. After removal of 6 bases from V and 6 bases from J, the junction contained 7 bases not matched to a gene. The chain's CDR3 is CASSLTQGAEAFF. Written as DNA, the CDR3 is TGTGCCAGTAGCCTCACCCAGGGGGCTGAAGCTTTCTTT. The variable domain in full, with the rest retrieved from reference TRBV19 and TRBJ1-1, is DGGITQSPKYLFRKEGQNVTLSCEQNLNHDAMYWYRQDPGQGLRLIYYSQIVNDFQKGDIAEGYSVSREKKESFPLTVTSAQKNPTAFYLCASSLTQGAEAFFGQGTRLTVV.

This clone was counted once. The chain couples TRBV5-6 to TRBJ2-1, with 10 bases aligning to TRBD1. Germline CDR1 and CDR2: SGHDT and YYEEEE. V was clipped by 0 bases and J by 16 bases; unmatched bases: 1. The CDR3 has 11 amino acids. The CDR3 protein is CASSLGTGGFF. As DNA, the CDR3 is TGTGCCAGCAGCTTGGGGACAGGGGGTTTCTTC.

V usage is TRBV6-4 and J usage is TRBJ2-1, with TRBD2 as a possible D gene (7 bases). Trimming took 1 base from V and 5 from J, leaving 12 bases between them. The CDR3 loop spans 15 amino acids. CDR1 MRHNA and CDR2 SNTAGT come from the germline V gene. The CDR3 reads CASSDWGGANNEQFF. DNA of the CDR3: TGTGCCAGCAGTGACTGGGGGGGCGCCAACAATGAGCAGTTCTTC.

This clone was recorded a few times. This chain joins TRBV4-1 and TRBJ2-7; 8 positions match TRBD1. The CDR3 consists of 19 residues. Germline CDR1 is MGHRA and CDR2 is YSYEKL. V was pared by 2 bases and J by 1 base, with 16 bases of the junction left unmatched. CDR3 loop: CASSQSGLLRDRLSYEQYF. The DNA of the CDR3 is TGCGCCAGCAGCCAATCTGGGTTGCTCCGGGACAGGCTATCCTACGAGCAGTACTTC.

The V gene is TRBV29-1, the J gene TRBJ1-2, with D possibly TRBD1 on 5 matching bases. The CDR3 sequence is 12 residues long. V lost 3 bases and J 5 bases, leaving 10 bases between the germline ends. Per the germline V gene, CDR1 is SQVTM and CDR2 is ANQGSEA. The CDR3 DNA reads TGCAGCGTTGATGGAGGGGAGTATGGCTACACCTTC. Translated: CSVDGGEYGYTF.